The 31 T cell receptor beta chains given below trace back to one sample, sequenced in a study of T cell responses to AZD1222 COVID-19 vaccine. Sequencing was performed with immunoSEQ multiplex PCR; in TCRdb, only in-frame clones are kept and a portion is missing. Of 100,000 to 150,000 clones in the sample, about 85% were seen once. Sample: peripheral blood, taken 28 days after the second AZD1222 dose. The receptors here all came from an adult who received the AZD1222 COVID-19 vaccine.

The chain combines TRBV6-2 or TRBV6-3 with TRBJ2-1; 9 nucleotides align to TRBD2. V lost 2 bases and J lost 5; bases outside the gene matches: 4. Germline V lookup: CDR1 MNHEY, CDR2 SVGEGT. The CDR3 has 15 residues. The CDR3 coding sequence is TGTGCCAGCAGTTACCGTAGCGGGGGTCACAATGAGCAGTTCTTC. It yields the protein CASSYRSGGHNEQFF.

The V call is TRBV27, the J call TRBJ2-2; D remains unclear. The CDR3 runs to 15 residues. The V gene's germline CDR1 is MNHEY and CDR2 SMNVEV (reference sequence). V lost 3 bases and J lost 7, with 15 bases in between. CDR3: CASSLNKVRNGELFF. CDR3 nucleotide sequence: TGTGCCAGCAGTTTGAACAAGGTTCGTAACGGGGAGCTGTTTTTT.

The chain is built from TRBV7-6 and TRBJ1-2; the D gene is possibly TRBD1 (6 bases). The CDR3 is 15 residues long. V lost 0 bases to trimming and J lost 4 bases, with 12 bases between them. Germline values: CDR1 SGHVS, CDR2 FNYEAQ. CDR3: CASSLAEGVGYGYTF. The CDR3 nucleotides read TGTGCCAGCAGCTTAGCGGAGGGGGTTGGCTATGGCTACACCTTC. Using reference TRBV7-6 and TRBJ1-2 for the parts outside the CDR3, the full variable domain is GAGVSQSPRYKVTKRGQDVALRCDPISGHVSLYWYRQALGQGPEFLTYFNYEAQQDKSGLPNDRFSAERPEGSISTLTIQRTEQRDSAMYRCASSLAEGVGYGYTFGSGTRLTVV.

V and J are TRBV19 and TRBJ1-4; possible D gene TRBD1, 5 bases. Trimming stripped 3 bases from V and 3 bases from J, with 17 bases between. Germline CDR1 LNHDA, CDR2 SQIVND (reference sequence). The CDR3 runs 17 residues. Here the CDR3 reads CASSMEGRRQSNEKLFF. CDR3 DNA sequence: TGTGCCAGTAGTATGGAGGGACGGCGACAGTCTAATGAAAAACTGTTTTTT.

Written as DNA, the CDR3 is TGTGCCAGCAGCTTATATTCCCGCGGGGGAAGCACAGATACGCAGTATTTT. Protein sequence: CASSLYSRGGSTDTQYF. This rearrangement joins TRBV7-2 to TRBJ2-3, with 7 positions matching TRBD2. Germline CDR1 SGHTA, CDR2 FQGNSA. The ends lost 2 bases at V and 0 bases at J; junction bases unmatched: 8. The CDR3 runs 17 residues. Using reference TRBV7-2 and TRBJ2-3 for the parts outside the CDR3, the full variable domain is GAGVSQSPSNKVTEKGKDVELRCDPISGHTALYWYRQSLGQGLEFLIYFQGNSAPDKSGLPSDRFSAERTGGSVSTLTIQRTQQEDSAVYLCASSLYSRGGSTDTQYFGPGTRLTVL.

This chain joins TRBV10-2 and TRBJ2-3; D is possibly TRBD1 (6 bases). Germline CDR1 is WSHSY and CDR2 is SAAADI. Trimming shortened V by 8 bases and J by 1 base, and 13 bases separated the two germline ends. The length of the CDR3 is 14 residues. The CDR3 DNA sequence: TGCGCCAGCTGGCCAAGACAGGGCACAGATACGCAGTATTTT. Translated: CASWPRQGTDTQYF.

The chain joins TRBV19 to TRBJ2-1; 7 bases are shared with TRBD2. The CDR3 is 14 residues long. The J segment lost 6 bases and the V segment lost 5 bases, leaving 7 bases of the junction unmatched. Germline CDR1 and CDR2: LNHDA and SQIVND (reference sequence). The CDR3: CASSPGLEVNEQFF. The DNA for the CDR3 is TGTGCCAGTAGTCCAGGACTAGAGGTCAATGAGCAGTTCTTC.

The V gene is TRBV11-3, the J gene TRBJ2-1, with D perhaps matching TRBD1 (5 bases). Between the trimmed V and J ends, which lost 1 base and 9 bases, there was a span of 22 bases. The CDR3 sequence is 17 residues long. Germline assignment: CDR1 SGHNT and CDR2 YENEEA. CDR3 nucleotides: TGTGCCAGCAGCTTAGCTGGAGCAGGTCCTAGGGGTACTGAGCAGTTCTTC. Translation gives CASSLAGAGPRGTEQFF.

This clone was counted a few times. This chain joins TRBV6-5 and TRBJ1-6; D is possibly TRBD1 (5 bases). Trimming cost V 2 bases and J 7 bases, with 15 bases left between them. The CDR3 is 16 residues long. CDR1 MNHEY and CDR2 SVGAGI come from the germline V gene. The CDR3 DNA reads TGTGCCAGCAGTTACATGAGGGGAGCCGGGAATTCACCCCTCCACTTT. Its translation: CASSYMRGAGNSPLHF.

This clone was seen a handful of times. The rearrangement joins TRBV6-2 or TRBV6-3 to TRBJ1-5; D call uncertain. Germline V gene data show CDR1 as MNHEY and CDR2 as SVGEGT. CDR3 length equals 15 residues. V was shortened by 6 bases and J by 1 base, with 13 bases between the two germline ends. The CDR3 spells CASSPKGGSNQPQHF. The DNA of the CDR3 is TGTGCCAGCAGCCCCAAGGGAGGAAGCAATCAGCCCCAGCATTTT.

CDR3 DNA sequence: TGTGCCAGCAGCCCCATATTGGGACAGGGGGACACTGAAGCTTTCTTT. It codes for CASSPILGQGDTEAFF. This rearrangement joins TRBV6-2 or TRBV6-3 to TRBJ1-1, with 11 bases fitting TRBD1. CDR3 size: 16 residues. The germline V gene has CDR1 MNHEY and CDR2 SVGEGT. V shed 6 bases and J 3 bases; nucleotides not matched to a gene: 9.

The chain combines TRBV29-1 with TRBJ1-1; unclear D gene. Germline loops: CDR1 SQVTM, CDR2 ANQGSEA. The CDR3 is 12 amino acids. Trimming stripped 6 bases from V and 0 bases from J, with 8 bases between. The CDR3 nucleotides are TGCAGCGTGTCACAGATGAACACTGAAGCTTTCTTT. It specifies CSVSQMNTEAFF.

CDR3 bases: TGTGCCAGTAGTATAGGAGAAATCCCCTACGAGCAGTACTTC. This codes for CASSIGEIPYEQYF. V is TRBV19 and J is TRBJ2-7; D not resolved. Trimming shortened V by 1 base and J by 2 bases, and 9 bases separated the two germline ends. The CDR3 has 14 residues. Germline V gene sequence: CDR1 LNHDA, CDR2 SQIVND (reference sequence).

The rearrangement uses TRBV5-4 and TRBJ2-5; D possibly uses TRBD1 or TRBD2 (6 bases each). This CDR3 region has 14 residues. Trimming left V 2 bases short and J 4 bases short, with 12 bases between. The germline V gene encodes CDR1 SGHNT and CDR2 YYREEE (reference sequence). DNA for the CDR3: TGTGCCAGCAGCTTACCGGAGGGGGGAGAGACCCAGTACTTC. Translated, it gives CASSLPEGGETQYF. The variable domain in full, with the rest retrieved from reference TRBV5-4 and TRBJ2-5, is ETGVTQSPTHLIKTRGQQVTLRCSSQSGHNTVSWYQQALGQGPQFIFQYYREEENGRGNFPPRFSGLQFPNYSSELNVNALELDDSALYLCASSLPEGGETQYFGPGTRLLVL.

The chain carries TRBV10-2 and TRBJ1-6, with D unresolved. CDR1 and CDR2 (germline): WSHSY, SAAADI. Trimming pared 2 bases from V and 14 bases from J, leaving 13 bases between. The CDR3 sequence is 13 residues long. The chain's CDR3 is CASSETPLFALHF. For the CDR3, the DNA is TGCGCCAGCAGTGAGACACCCCTTTTCGCCCTCCACTTT.

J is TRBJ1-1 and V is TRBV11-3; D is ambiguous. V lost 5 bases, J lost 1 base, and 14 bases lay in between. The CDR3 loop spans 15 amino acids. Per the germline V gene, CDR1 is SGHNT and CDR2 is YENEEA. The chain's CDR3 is CASSLDVGWNTEAFF. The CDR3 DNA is TGTGCCAGCAGCCTGGACGTTGGATGGAACACTGAAGCTTTCTTT. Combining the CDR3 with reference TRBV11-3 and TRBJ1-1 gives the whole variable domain EAGVVQSPRYKIIEKKQPVAFWCNPISGHNTLYWYLQNLGQGPELLIRYENEEAVDDSQLPKDRFSAERLKGVDSTLKIQPAELGDSAVYLCASSLDVGWNTEAFFGQGTRLTVV.

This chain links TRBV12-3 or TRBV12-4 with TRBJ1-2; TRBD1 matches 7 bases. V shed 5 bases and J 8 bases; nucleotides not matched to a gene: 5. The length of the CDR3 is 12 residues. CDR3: CASSTGAGGYTF. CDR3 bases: TGTGCCAGCAGTACAGGGGCAGGGGGCTACACCTTC.

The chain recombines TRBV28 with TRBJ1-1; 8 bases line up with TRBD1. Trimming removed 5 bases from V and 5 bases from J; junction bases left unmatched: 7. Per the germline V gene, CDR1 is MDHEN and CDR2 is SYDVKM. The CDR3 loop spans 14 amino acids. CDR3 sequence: CASSTRGLRTEAFF. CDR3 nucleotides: TGTGCCAGCAGTACCAGGGGGCTGAGGACTGAAGCTTTCTTT.

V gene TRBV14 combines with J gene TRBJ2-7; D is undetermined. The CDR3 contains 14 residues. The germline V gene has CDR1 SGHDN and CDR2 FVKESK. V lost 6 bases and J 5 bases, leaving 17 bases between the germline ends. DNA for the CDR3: TGTGCCAGCAGGGTGACGGCAGCCATCCACGAGCAGTACTTC. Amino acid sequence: CASRVTAAIHEQYF.

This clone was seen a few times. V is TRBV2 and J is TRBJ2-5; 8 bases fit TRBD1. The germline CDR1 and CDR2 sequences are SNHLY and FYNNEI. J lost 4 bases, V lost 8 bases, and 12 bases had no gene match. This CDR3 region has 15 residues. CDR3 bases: TGTGCCAGCGCGCCCCAGGGGGCCGATGGAGAGACCCAGTACTTC. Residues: CASAPQGADGETQYF.

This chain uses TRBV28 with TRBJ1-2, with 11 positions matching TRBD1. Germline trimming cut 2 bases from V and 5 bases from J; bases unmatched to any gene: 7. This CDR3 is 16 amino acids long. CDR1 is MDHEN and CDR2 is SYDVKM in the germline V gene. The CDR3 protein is CASSLGQGARLYGYTF. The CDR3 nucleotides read TGTGCCAGCAGTTTAGGACAGGGGGCGCGCCTTTATGGCTACACCTTC.

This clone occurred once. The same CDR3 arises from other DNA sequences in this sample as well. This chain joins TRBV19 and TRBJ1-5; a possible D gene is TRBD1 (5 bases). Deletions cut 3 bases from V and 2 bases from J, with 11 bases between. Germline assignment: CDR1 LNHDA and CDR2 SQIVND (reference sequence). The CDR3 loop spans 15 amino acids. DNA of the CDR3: TGTGCCAGTAGTATTCCAGGGACGGGCAATCAGCCCCAGCATTTT. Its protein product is CASSIPGTGNQPQHF.

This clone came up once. As DNA, the CDR3 is TGTGCCAGCAGTCGCGGCACAGCCAAAAACATTCAGTACTTC. Translating gives CASSRGTAKNIQYF. V usage is TRBV27 and J usage is TRBJ2-4; unclear D gene. Germline V gene data show CDR1 as MNHEY and CDR2 as SMNVEV (reference sequence). The ends were cut back, 5 bases at V and 0 bases at J, with 8 bases in the middle. CDR3 size: 14 residues.

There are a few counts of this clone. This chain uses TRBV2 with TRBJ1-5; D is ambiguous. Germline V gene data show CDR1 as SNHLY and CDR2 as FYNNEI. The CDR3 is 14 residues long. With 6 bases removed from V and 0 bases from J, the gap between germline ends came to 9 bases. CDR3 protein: CASSSLASNQPQHF. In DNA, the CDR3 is TGTGCCAGCAGCTCCCTAGCTAGCAATCAGCCCCAGCATTTT. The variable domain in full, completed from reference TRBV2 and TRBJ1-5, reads EPEVTQTPSHQVTQMGQEVILRCVPISNHLYFYWYRQILGQKVEFLVSFYNNEISEKSEIFDDQFSVERPDGSNFTLKIRSTKLEDSAMYFCASSSLASNQPQHFGDGTRLSIL.

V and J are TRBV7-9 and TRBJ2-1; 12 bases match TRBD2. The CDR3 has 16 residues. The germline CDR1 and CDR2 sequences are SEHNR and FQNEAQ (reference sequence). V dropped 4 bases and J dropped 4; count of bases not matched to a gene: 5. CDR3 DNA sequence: TGTGCCAGCAGCTCTAGCGGGGGGGCCCGTTACAATGAGCAGTTCTTC. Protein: CASSSSGGARYNEQFF.

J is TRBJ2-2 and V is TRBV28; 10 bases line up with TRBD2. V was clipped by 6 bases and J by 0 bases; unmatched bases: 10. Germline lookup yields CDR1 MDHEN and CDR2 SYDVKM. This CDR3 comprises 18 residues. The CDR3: CASSGTYGTSANTGELFF. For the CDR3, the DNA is TGTGCCAGCAGCGGAACCTACGGGACTAGCGCGAACACCGGGGAGCTGTTTTTT.

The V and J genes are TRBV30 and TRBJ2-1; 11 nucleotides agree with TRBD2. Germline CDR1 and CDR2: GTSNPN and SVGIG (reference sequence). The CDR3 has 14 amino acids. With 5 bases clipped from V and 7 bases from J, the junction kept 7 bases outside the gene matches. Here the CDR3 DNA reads TGTGCCTGGGGAGCTAGCGGGGGGAGAAATGAGCAGTTCTTC. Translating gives CAWGASGGRNEQFF.

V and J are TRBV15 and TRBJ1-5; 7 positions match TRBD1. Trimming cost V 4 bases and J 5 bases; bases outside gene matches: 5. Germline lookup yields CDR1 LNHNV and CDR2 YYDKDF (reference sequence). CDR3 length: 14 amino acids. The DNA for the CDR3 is TGTGCCACCAGCACGCTCAGGGGGGATCAGCCCCAGCATTTT. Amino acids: CATSTLRGDQPQHF. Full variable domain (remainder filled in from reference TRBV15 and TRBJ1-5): DAMVIQNPRYQVTQFGKPVTLSCSQTLNHNVMYWYQQKSSQAPKLLFHYYDKDFNNEADTPDNFQSRRPNTSFCFLDIRSPGLGDTAMYLCATSTLRGDQPQHFGDGTRLSIL.

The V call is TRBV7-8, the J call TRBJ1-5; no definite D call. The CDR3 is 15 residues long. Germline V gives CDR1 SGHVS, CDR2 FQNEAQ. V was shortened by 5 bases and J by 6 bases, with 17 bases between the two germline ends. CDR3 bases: TGTGCCAGCAGCCTGTGGGGAATTTCGGGTCAGCCCCAGCATTTT. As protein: CASSLWGISGQPQHF.

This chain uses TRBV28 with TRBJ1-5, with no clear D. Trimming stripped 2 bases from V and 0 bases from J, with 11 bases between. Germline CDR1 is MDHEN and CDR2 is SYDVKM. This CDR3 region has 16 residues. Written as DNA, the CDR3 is TGTGCCAGCAGTTTAAGTTTGGCCTATAGCAATCAGCCCCAGCATTTT. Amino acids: CASSLSLAYSNQPQHF. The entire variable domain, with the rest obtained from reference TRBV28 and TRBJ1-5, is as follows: DVKVTQSSRYLVKRTGEKVFLECVQDMDHENMFWYRQDPGLGLRLIYFSYDVKMKEKGDIPEGYSVSREKKERFSLILESASTNQTSMYLCASSLSLAYSNQPQHFGDGTRLSIL.

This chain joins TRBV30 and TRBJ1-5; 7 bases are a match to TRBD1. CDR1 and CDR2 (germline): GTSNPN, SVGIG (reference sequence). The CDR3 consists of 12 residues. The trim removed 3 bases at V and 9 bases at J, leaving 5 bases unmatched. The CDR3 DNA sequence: TGTGCCTGGAGCGGACAGGCTGCGCCCCAGCATTTT. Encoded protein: CAWSGQAAPQHF.